This T cell receptor beta chain was sequenced during a study of blood T cell repertoires in COVID-19. Study in general: The United States, Italy and Spain supplied acute and convalescent COVID-19 samples. PBMCs, B-cell-depleted T cells, or T cells were the source of the cDNA or gDNA that made up the material.

This clone occurred a few times. Seattle's cohort entered during active infection and was followed longitudinally. The authors' processing: For nucleated cells, counts were estimated from reference gene primer amplification. Using immunoSEQ multiplex PCR, the repertoire was profiled, and TCRdb retains in-frame clones only, with some absent. V and J calls plus clone size are reproduced from that table; the DNA served to infer D and trimming. Of under 200,000 clones in the sample, about 85% are singletons; the top ten hold around 5%. Between the trimmed V and J ends, which lost 1 base and 6 bases, there was a span of 10 bases. The CDR3 length is 14 residues. In germline, CDR1 is LNHDA, CDR2 SQIVND (reference sequence).

The sample consisted of peripheral blood. This chain links TRBV19 with TRBJ1-5, with D hard to call. The receptor was isolated from a woman aged 45-65 years with COVID-19, enrolled during active disease. The CDR3 DNA reads TGTGCCAGTAGTATAGGCAGGATCGGTCAGCCCCAGCATTTT. Translation gives CASSIGRIGQPQHF.